What follows describes a single TCR beta chain. Its antigen is undetermined. This sample is drawn from a study of radiotherapy plus CTLA-4 blockade in lung cancer. The wider study: Among all patients, approximately 17% showed objective responses, while 30% to 35% had disease control. Findings of the study overall: Early blood T cell clone dynamics, with interferon-beta, were reported to best predict response. Tumor-origin TCR clones grew in blood after radiotherapy plus ipilimumab.

Focal radiation plus CTLA-4 blockade with ipilimumab was administered to patients who had chemo-refractory metastatic non-small-cell lung cancer. The V gene's germline CDR1 is MRHNA and CDR2 SNTAGT. This CDR3 region has 17 residues. Trimming took 2 bases from V and 1 from J, leaving 17 bases between them. The method was immunoSEQ multiplex PCR; TCRdb's version includes in-frame clones alone and lacks a portion of them. The sample records some 15,000 clones, around 70% being singletons. This TCR came from a human donor with non-small cell lung cancer whose response to radiotherapy plus ipilimumab could not be evaluated. The chain couples TRBV6-4 to TRBJ2-5; D possibly corresponds to TRBD1 (5 bases). Sequencing was performed on peripheral blood, taken from a patient treated with radiotherapy plus ipilimumab. CDR3 sequence (DNA): TGTGCCAGCAGTGACGGGGCAGGGATGGCACTCCAAGAGACCCAGTACTTC. It translates to CASSDGAGMALQETQYF.